The TCR beta chain described here comes from a study of naive and memory T cell subsets. Study-wide findings and caveats: Between naive and memory subsets, TCR abundance power law exponents differed. Diversity fell and Gini index rose from naive through CM, EM, EMRA.

Two oligonucleotides, mixed equimolar, formed the beta constant-region primer covering TRBC1 and TRBC2. Each CDR3 protein gets one entry after TCRdb re-called the UMI-ligation and nested PCR reads with MiXCR. The sample holds about 80,000 distinct CDR3 sequences; about an eighth are singletons and the top ten take over 0.75%. Unmatched junction bases numbered 8, after V lost 5 bases and J lost 13 bases. The CDR3 contains 10 residues. Germline CDR1 is SQVTM and CDR2 is ANQGSEA. After CD4 positive bead selection, the CD4-negative fraction gave CD8 T cells. This clonotype was counted only a few times. Its cognate antigen is unknown.

The V and J genes are TRBV29-1 and TRBJ2-7; 7 nucleotides match TRBD2. The receptor's source is a human donor in good health. What was sequenced was central memory CD4+ T cells from blood. CDR3 nucleotide sequence: TGCAGCGTTCAATCCGGGAGGCGATACTTC. Protein product: CSVQSGRRYF.